The entry that follows covers one T cell receptor beta chain sequence. From germline, CDR1 is SGHTA and CDR2 FQGNSA. The CDR3 runs 13 residues. V lost 2 bases to trimming and J lost 8 bases, with 10 bases between them. The source of the sample is a study of OX40 agonist ivuxolimab in advanced cancers. This table comes from immunoSEQ multiplex PCR, and its TCRdb copy is limited to in-frame clones, with some not included. The repertoire includes 77,000 or so clones, about 88% of them detected once, and roughly 0.72% sits in the top ten. This chain joins TRBV7-2 and TRBJ2-1; no firm D call. The receptor comes from an adult with an advanced solid tumor such as melanoma, head and neck, liver or kidney cancer. Sequenced here: CD4+ or CD8+ T cells sorted from blood, sampled in a trial of the OX40 agonist ivuxolimab. CDR3 region: CASSLTLEHEQFF. CDR3 DNA: TGTGCCAGCAGCTTAACTCTAGAGCATGAGCAGTTCTTC.